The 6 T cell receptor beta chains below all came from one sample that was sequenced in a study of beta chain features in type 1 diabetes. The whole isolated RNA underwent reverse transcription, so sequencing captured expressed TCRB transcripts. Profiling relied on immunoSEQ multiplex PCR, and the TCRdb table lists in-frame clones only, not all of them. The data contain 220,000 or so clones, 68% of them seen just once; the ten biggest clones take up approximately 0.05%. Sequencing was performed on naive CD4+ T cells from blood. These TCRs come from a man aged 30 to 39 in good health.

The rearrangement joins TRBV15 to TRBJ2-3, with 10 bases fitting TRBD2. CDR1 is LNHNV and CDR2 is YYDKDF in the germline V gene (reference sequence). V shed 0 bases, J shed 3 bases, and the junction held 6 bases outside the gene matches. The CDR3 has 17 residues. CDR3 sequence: CATSRDPSGGATDTQYF. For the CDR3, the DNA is TGTGCCACCAGCAGAGATCCAAGCGGGGGGGCGACAGATACGCAGTATTTT.

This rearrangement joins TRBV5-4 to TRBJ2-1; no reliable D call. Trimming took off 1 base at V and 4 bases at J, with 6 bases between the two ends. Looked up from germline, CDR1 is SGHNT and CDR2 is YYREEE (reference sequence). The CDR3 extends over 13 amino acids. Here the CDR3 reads CASSLTAYNEQFF. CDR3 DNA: TGTGCCAGCAGCTTGACAGCTTACAATGAGCAGTTCTTC.

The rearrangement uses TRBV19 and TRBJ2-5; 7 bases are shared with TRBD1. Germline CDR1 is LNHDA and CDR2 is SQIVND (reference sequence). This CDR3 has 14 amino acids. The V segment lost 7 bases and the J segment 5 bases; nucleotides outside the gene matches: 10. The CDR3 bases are TGTGCCAGTACCAGGGACAGCTCCCACGAGACCCAGTACTTC. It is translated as CASTRDSSHETQYF.

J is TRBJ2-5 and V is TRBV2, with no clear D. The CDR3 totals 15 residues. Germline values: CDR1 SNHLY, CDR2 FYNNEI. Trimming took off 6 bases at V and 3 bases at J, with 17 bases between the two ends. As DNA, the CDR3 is TGTGCCAGCAGACGGCGACGAATGGGAAAAGAGACCCAGTACTTC. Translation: CASRRRRMGKETQYF.

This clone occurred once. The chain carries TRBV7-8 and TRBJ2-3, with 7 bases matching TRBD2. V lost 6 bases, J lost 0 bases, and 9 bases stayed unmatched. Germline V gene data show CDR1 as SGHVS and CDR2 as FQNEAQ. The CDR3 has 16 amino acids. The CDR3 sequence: CASRPLQGGSTDTQYF. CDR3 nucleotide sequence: TGTGCCAGCAGACCTCTGCAGGGAGGGAGCACAGATACGCAGTATTTT.

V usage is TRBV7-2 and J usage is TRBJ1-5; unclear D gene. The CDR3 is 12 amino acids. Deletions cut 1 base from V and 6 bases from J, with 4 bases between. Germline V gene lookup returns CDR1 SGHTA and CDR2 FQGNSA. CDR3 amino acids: CASSLDRQPQHF. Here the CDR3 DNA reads TGTGCCAGCAGCTTAGATCGTCAGCCCCAGCATTTT.